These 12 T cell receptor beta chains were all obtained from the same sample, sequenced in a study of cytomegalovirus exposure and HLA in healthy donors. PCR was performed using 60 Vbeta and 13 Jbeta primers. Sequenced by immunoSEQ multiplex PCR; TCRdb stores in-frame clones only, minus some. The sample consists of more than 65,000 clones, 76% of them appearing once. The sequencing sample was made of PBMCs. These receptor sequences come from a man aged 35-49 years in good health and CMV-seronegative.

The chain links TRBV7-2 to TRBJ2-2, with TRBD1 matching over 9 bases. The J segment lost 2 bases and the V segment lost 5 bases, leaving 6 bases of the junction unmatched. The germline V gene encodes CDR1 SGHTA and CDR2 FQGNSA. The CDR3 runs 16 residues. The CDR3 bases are TGTGCCAGCAGCGGACCGGACAGGGGTAACACCGGGGAGCTGTTTTTT. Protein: CASSGPDRGNTGELFF.

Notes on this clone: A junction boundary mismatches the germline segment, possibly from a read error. CDR3: CSSSSGQGMVTDTQYF. CDR3 nucleotide sequence: TGTTCCAGCAGCTCCGGACAGGGGATGGTCACAGATACGCAGTATTTT. The rearrangement joins TRBV7-9 to TRBJ2-3; 9 bases fit TRBD1. This CDR3 is 16 amino acids long. Germline CDR1 is SEHNR and CDR2 is FQNEAQ (reference sequence).

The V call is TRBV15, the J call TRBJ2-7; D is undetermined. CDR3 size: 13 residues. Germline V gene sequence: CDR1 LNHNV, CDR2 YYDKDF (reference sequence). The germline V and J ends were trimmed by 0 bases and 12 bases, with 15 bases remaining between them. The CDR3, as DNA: TGTGCCACCAGCAGAGATAGACACCCCGTGCTGTACTTC. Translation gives CATSRDRHPVLYF. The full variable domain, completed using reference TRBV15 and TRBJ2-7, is DAMVIQNPRYQVTQFGKPVTLSCSQTLNHNVMYWYQQKSSQAPKLLFHYYDKDFNNEADTPDNFQSRRPNTSFCFLDIRSPGLGDTAMYLCATSRDRHPVLYFGPGTRLTVT.

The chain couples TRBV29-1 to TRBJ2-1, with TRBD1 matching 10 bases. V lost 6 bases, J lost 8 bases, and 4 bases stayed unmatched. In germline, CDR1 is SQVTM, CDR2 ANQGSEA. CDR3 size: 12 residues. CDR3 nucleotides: TGCAGCGTCGGGACAGGGGAACATGAGCAGTTCTTC. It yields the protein CSVGTGEHEQFF.

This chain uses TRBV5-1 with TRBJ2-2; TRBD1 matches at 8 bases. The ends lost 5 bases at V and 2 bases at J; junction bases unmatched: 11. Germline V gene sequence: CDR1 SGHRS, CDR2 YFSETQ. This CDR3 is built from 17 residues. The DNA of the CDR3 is TGCGCCAGCAGAATGAGGTCCGGACAGGGAAACACCGGGGAGCTGTTTTTT. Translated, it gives CASRMRSGQGNTGELFF.

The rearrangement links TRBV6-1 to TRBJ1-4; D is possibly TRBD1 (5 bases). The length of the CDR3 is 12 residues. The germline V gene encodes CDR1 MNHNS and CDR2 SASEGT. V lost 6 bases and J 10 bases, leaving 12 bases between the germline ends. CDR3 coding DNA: TGTGCCAGCAGGGGGCCGACGGTAAAACTGTTTTTT. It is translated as CASRGPTVKLFF.

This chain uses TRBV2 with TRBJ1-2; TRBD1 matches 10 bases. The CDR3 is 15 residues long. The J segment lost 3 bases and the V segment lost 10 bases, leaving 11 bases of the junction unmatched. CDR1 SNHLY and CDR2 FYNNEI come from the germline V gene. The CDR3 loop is CATGDPTGGDYGYTF. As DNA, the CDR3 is TGTGCCACCGGAGACCCGACAGGGGGCGACTATGGCTACACCTTC.

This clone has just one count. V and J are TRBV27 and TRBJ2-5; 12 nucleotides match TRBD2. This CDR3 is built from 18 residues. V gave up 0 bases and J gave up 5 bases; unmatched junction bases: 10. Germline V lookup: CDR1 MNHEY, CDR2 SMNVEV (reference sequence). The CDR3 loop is CASSLSMSSGGGWETQYF. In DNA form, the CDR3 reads TGTGCCAGCAGTTTATCGATGTCTAGCGGGGGGGGTTGGGAGACCCAGTACTTC.

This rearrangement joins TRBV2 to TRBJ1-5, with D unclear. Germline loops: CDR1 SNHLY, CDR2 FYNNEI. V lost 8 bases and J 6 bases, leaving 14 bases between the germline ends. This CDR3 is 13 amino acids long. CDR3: CASESGVGQPQHF. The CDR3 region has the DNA TGTGCCAGCGAATCCGGAGTTGGTCAGCCCCAGCATTTT.

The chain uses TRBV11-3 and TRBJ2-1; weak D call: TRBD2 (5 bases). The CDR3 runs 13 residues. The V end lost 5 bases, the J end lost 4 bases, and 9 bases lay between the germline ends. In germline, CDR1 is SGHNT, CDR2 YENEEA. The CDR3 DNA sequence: TGTGCCAGCAGCAACTCGGGGTACAATGAGCAGTTCTTC. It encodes CASSNSGYNEQFF.

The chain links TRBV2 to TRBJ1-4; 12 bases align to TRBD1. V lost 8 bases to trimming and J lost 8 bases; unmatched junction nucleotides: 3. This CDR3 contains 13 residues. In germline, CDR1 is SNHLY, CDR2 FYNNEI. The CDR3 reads CASGGTGGEKLFF. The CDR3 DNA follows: TGTGCCAGCGGCGGGACAGGGGGCGAAAAACTGTTTTTT. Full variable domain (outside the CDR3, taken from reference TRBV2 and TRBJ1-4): EPEVTQTPSHQVTQMGQEVILRCVPISNHLYFYWYRQILGQKVEFLVSFYNNEISEKSEIFDDQFSVERPDGSNFTLKIRSTKLEDSAMYFCASGGTGGEKLFFGSGTQLSVL.

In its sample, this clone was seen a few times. The CDR3 here is CASSQEAGTANTGELFF. CDR3 bases: TGCGCCAGCAGCCAAGAGGCCGGGACAGCGAACACCGGGGAGCTGTTTTTT. This rearrangement joins TRBV4-3 to TRBJ2-2; TRBD1 agrees at 7 bases. The CDR3 totals 17 residues. The V and J ends lost 0 bases and 0 bases, in that order; junction bases with no gene match: 4. Germline V gene lookup returns CDR1 LGHNA and CDR2 YSLEER.